This T cell receptor (beta chain) came from a study of T cells in Graves' hyperthyroidism and ophthalmopathy. The source material, RNA transcripts, was used to amplify TCR beta CDR3 regions. The primer set for the first-round RT-PCR of the TCR CDR3 was HTBI. Each CDR3 protein gets one entry after TCRdb re-called the multiplex PCR reads with MiXCR. The repertoire consists of approximately 700,000 distinct CDR3 sequences, with over 40% occurring once and the leading ten covering less than 8.5%. Worth noting for this clonotype: As yet, its antigen is unknown.

Per the germline V gene, CDR1 is DFQATT and CDR2 is SNEGSKA (reference sequence). The V end lost 0 bases, the J end lost 7 bases, and 15 bases lay between the germline ends. The CDR3 has 14 residues. Exclusion criteria comprised uncontrolled infection, other autoimmune disease, pregnancy or lactation. General study findings and limits: Ophthalmopathy was predicted by the model a median of 6.5 months ahead of onset. Most clonotypes expanded in the thyroid (above 0.001) were also present in blood.

The sequencing input was peripheral blood or thyroid tissue (not recorded which). The clonotype was recovered from an adult man with Graves' disease, either hyperthyroidism or ophthalmopathy (not recorded which). The V call is TRBV20-1, the J call TRBJ2-5, with D uncertain. The chain's CDR3 is CSARERTAHRTQYF. CDR3 sequence (DNA): TGCAGTGCTAGAGAGAGGACGGCCCATCGGACCCAGTACTTC.